One and the same sample provided the 5 T cell receptor beta chains below, sequenced in a study of monozygotic twins with inflammatory bowel disease. TCRdb re-called the 5' RACE reads, yielding one record per CDR3 amino acid sequence without DNA. This repertoire includes 300,000 to 400,000 distinct CDR3 sequences. The sample consisted of blood. These receptors were obtained from a human donor with ulcerative colitis or Crohn's disease, or a healthy co-twin of an affected twin (not recorded which).

This chain joins TRBV7-9 and TRBJ1-6; the TRBD1 assignment by TCRdb is unverifiable without DNA. The germline CDR1 and CDR2 sequences are SEHNR and FQNEAQ (reference sequence). The CDR3 loop spans 16 amino acids. CDR3 region: CASSPGQGAKNSPLHF.

The chain links TRBV6-2 or TRBV6-3 to TRBJ2-2; TCRdb designates TRBD1, a call that cannot be tested without DNA. Per germline, CDR1 MNHEY and CDR2 SVGEGT. The CDR3 is 13 amino acids. CDR3 region: CASSYSQGGELFF.

The gene calls are TRBV29-1 and TRBJ2-5. The CDR3 is 13 residues long. Germline lookup yields CDR1 SQVTM and CDR2 ANQGSEA. CDR3 sequence reads: CSVVTIMGETQYF.

V is TRBV6-5 and J is TRBJ2-1. In germline, CDR1 is MNHEY, CDR2 SVGAGI. CDR3 length equals 14 residues. CDR3 sequence reads: CASSYRGSYNEQFF.

The chain carries TRBV10-3 and TRBJ2-2. CDR1 ENHRY and CDR2 SYGVKD come from the germline V gene. The CDR3 is made up of 14 amino acids. CDR3 protein: CAISEGRNTGELFF.